Here is one T cell receptor beta chain with its context. Its antigen is not known. The CDR3 totals 15 residues. The trim removed 2 bases at V and 5 bases at J, leaving 6 bases unmatched. Germline assignment: CDR1 MNHEY and CDR2 SVGAGI. In TCRdb, the 5' RACE reads were re-called with MiXCR into one record per CDR3 protein. The table lists some 660,000 distinct CDR3 sequences, less than 10% of them singletons. The data derive from a study of identical twins. Study findings and constraints: For out-of-frame beta sequences, excess twin sharing was weaker. Insertions were fewer in abundant cord blood beta clonotypes, whereas memory repertoires showed none of this pattern. Zero-insertion analyses were open to partial confounding by invariant MAIT and iNKT cells.

This sample was shared with a second study, whose subject was yellow fever vaccine responses in identical twins.

The sequenced material came from PBMCs. This chain joins TRBV6-5 and TRBJ2-1, with 7 positions matching TRBD2. The clonotype originates from a young woman in good health. CDR3 residues: CASSYVGTTNNEQFF. DNA of the CDR3: TGTGCCAGCAGTTACGTCGGGACTACAAACAATGAGCAGTTCTTC.